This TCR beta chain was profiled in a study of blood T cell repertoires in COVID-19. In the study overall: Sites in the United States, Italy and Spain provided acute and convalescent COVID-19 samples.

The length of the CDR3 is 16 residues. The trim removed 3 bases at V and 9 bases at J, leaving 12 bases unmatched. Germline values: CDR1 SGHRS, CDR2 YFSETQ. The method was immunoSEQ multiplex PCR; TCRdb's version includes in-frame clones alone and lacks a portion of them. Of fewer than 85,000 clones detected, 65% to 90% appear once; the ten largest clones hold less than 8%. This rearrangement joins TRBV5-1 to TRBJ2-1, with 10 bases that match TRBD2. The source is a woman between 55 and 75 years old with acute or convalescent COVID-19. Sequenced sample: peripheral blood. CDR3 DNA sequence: TGCGCCAGCAGCTCCGAGGGAAGCGGGGGGGCCGGTGAGCAGTTCTTC. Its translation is CASSSEGSGGAGEQFF.